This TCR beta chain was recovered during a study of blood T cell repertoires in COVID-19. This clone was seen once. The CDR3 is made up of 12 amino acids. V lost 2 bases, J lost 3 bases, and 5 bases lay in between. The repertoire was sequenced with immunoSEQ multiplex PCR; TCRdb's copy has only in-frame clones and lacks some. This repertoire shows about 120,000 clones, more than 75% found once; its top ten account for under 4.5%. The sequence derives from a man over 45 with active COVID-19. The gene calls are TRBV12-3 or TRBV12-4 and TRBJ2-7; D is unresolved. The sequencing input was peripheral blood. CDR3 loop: CASSLNGYEQYV. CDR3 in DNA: TGTGCCAGCAGTTTAAACGGCTACGAGCAGTACGTC.